The 32 T cell receptor beta chains listed next were all sequenced from one sample in a study of CD8 T cells in Susac syndrome. A quantity of about 0.5 to 1 ug RNA underwent reverse transcription using random hexamers. TCRdb redid the calling of the immunoSEQ multiplex PCR reads with MiXCR, one entry per CDR3 protein. Of about 300,000 distinct CDR3 sequences detected, approximately 85% appear once; the ten largest clones hold around 0.2%. Sequencing was done on a sample of CD8+ T cells from PBMCs. These receptors were obtained from a human donor with multiple sclerosis.

This clonotype has a single count. J is TRBJ2-7 and V is TRBV30; possibly TRBD1 for D (6 bases). Trimming stripped 2 bases from V and 4 bases from J, with 12 bases between. Germline V lookup: CDR1 GTSNPN, CDR2 SVGIG (reference sequence). The CDR3 totals 13 residues. The chain's CDR3 is CAWSRSRGYEQYF. The CDR3 DNA sequence: TGTGCCTGGAGTAGATCCAGGGGATACGAGCAGTACTTC.

V usage is TRBV10-2 and J usage is TRBJ2-7; TRBD1 matches at 7 bases. Germline values: CDR1 WSHSY, CDR2 SAAADI. The trim removed 6 bases at V and 5 bases at J, leaving 10 bases unmatched. The CDR3 is 14 amino acids. For the CDR3, the DNA is TGCGCCAGCAGCGTTCTAGGGGGCAAGGACGAGCAGTACTTC. It is translated as CASSVLGGKDEQYF.

This chain uses TRBV19 with TRBJ2-3, with D possibly called TRBD1 or TRBD2 (5 bases each). The CDR3 has 16 amino acids. V was shortened by 5 bases and J by 6 bases, with 21 bases between the two germline ends. Germline V lookup: CDR1 LNHDA, CDR2 SQIVND (reference sequence). The CDR3 bases are TGTGCCAGTAGTTACCGGGGCCCACCGAAAAGGGATACGCAGTATTTT. Its translation is CASSYRGPPKRDTQYF.

The chain has TRBV5-4 and TRBJ1-2, with 8 positions matching TRBD1. The V gene's germline CDR1 is SGHNT and CDR2 YYREEE (reference sequence). V shed 4 bases, J shed 4 bases, and the junction held 6 bases outside the gene matches. The CDR3 is 14 amino acids. The CDR3 sequence: CASSPDRGIYGYTF. Here the CDR3 DNA reads TGTGCCAGCAGCCCCGACAGGGGTATCTATGGCTACACCTTC.

The V gene is TRBV27, the J gene TRBJ1-1; 7 bases map to TRBD1. The CDR3 consists of 12 residues. Germline lookup yields CDR1 MNHEY and CDR2 SMNVEV (reference sequence). J lost 8 bases, V lost 8 bases, and 8 bases had no gene match. The CDR3 DNA sequence: TGTGCCAGCCGGGGACAGCTTAACGAAGCTTTCTTT. It is translated as CASRGQLNEAFF.

This chain links TRBV9 with TRBJ2-5; D is unresolved. Germline V CDR1 and CDR2: SGDLS, YYNGEE. The V gene lost 0 bases and the J gene lost 4 bases, with 13 bases spanning the gap. CDR3 length: 15 amino acids. Written as DNA, the CDR3 is TGTGCCAGCAGCGTAGGTTGGATCCTGGGAGAGACCCAGTACTTC. Its protein is CASSVGWILGETQYF.

The rearrangement links TRBV18 to TRBJ1-4, with 7 bases matching TRBD1. Germline lookup yields CDR1 KGHSH and CDR2 LQKENI. V was pared by 4 bases and J by 6 bases, with 5 bases of the junction left unmatched. This CDR3 is 14 amino acids long. The CDR3 protein is CASSQTGEDEKLFF. The DNA for the CDR3 is TGTGCCAGCTCACAAACAGGGGAGGATGAAAAACTGTTTTTT. Variable domain in full (rest from reference TRBV18 and TRBJ1-4): NAGVMQNPRHLVRRRGQEARLRCSPMKGHSHVYWYRQLPEEGLKFMVYLQKENIIDESGMPKERFSAEFPKEGPSILRIQQVVRGDSAAYFCASSQTGEDEKLFFGSGTQLSVL.

The DNA for the CDR3 is TGTGCCAGCAGCTTGGGAGGGGACCTTTACTACGAGCAGTACTTC. Translated, it gives CASSLGGDLYYEQYF. The rearrangement joins TRBV5-8 to TRBJ2-7; possibly TRBD1 or TRBD2 for D (5 bases each). Per germline, CDR1 SGHTS and CDR2 YDEGEE. Trimming left V 0 bases short and J 3 bases short, with 13 bases between. This CDR3 spans 15 amino acids.

The V call is TRBV13, the J call TRBJ2-7; 7 bases are a match to TRBD1. The germline gives CDR1 PRHDT, CDR2 FYEKMQ (reference sequence). The CDR3 contains 15 residues. Unmatched junction bases numbered 6, after V lost 1 base and J lost 3 bases. DNA for the CDR3: TGTGCCAGCAGCTTAGCAACAGGGGCCTACTACGAGCAGTACTTC. This gives the protein CASSLATGAYYEQYF.

The chain uses TRBV28 and TRBJ2-3, with D uncertain. CDR3 length: 14 amino acids. CDR1 and CDR2 from the germline V gene are MDHEN and SYDVKM. Trimming took off 5 bases at V and 0 bases at J, with 9 bases between the two ends. Here the CDR3 DNA reads TGTGCCAGCAGTAAAACGGCTAGCACAGATACGCAGTATTTT. Translating gives CASSKTASTDTQYF.

This chain uses TRBV12-5 with TRBJ2-3; 9 positions agree with TRBD1. Germline loops: CDR1 LGHNT, CDR2 FRNRAP. This CDR3 region has 15 residues. The J segment lost 3 bases and the V segment lost 5 bases, leaving 6 bases of the junction unmatched. This CDR3 reads CASGLGTGWTDTQYF. Written as DNA, the CDR3 is TGTGCTAGTGGTCTCGGGACAGGGTGGACAGATACGCAGTATTTT. Full variable domain (rest looked up from reference TRBV12-5 and TRBJ2-3): DARVTQTPRHKVTEMGQEVTMRCQPILGHNTVFWYRQTMMQGLELLAYFRNRAPLDDSGMPKDRFSAEMPDATLATLKIQPSEPRDSAVYFCASGLGTGWTDTQYFGPGTRLTVL.

The J gene is TRBJ1-1, the V gene TRBV9, with D unclear. CDR1 is SGDLS and CDR2 is YYNGEE in the germline V gene. The CDR3 runs to 19 residues. V lost 3 bases to trimming and J lost 3 bases, with 27 bases between them. The CDR3 DNA reads as TGTGCCAGCAGCGGAACCGGTTCGGAAGCCATTCCGGGGTACACTGAAGCTTTCTTT. Its translation: CASSGTGSEAIPGYTEAFF.

The chain employs TRBV20-1 and TRBJ2-5; no clear D gene. The ends were cut back, 2 bases at V and 5 bases at J, with 9 bases in the middle. The V gene's germline CDR1 is DFQATT and CDR2 SNEGSKA (reference sequence). The CDR3 contains 12 residues. The CDR3 DNA reads TGCAGTGCTAGACCCATTGGGGAGACCCAGTACTTC. Translating gives CSARPIGETQYF.

A single count supports this clonotype. The chain recombines TRBV5-1 with TRBJ2-1; D gene unclear. This CDR3 region has 13 residues. The V gene lost 0 bases and the J gene lost 7 bases, with 8 bases spanning the gap. Germline lookup yields CDR1 SGHRS and CDR2 YFSETQ. CDR3 amino acids: CASSLDRVNEQFF. DNA of the CDR3: TGCGCCAGCAGCTTGGACAGAGTAAATGAGCAGTTCTTC.

This chain joins TRBV28 and TRBJ1-5, with no clear D. V lost 1 base to trimming and J lost 7 bases, with 14 bases between them. This CDR3 spans 15 amino acids. The germline V gene has CDR1 MDHEN and CDR2 SYDVKM. DNA for the CDR3: TGTGCCAGCAGTTTATTAGTCGGGGATCACCAGCCCCAGCATTTT. Translating it yields CASSLLVGDHQPQHF.

J is TRBJ2-2 and V is TRBV6-5; 9 nucleotides agree with TRBD1. The ends lost 0 bases at V and 6 bases at J; junction bases unmatched: 8. Germline V CDR1 and CDR2: MNHEY, SVGAGI. CDR3 size: 17 residues. As DNA, the CDR3 is TGTGCCAGCAGTTACTCTGGAGGGACAGGGATTTCCGGGGAGCTGTTTTTT. Translated: CASSYSGGTGISGELFF.

This clonotype was seen once. This chain uses TRBV7-8 with TRBJ2-1; D perhaps matches TRBD2 (5 bases). The CDR3 is 16 residues long. Trimming removed 3 bases from V and 0 bases from J, with 12 bases in between. Germline-derived CDR1 and CDR2 are SGHVS and FQNEAQ. As DNA, the CDR3 is TGTGCCAGCAGCTTCGCGGGCTTTAGCTCCTACAATGAGCAGTTCTTC. Amino acid sequence: CASSFAGFSSYNEQFF.

Only a few counts were recorded for this clonotype. The rearrangement links TRBV19 to TRBJ2-1; no reliable D call. This CDR3 is 12 amino acids long. Germline V CDR1 and CDR2: LNHDA, SQIVND (reference sequence). With 3 bases removed from V and 7 bases from J, the gap between germline ends came to 7 bases. CDR3 coding DNA: TGTGCCAGTAGTATGGTCGTAAATGAGCAGTTCTTC. Its translation is CASSMVVNEQFF.

The chain is built from TRBV15 and TRBJ2-4; TRBD1 aligns across 7 bases. CDR1 and CDR2 (germline): LNHNV, YYDKDF (reference sequence). V dropped 11 bases and J dropped 5; count of bases not matched to a gene: 9. This CDR3 is 13 amino acids long. CDR3 nucleotide sequence: TGTGCCGTAAGGGGGCCCCCTCAAAACATTCAGTACTTC. It is translated as CAVRGPPQNIQYF.

The chain carries TRBV28 and TRBJ1-5, with 8 positions matching TRBD1. The CDR3 is made up of 15 amino acids. J gave up 1 base and V 7 bases, and 6 bases lay outside the gene matches. The germline V gene has CDR1 MDHEN and CDR2 SYDVKM. The CDR3 DNA follows: TGTGCCAGCATCCCCTGGACAGGGAGCAATCAGCCCCAGCATTTT. Residues: CASIPWTGSNQPQHF.

This sequence joins TRBV19 and TRBJ2-1; TRBD1 aligns across 8 bases. The germline CDR1 and CDR2 sequences are LNHDA and SQIVND (reference sequence). The CDR3 is made up of 16 amino acids. The ends lost 5 bases at V and 9 bases at J; junction bases unmatched: 15. DNA for the CDR3: TGTGCCAGTAGTCCAGGACAGGGAGTGATGATTGGTGAGCAGTTCTTC. This gives the protein CASSPGQGVMIGEQFF.

The chain has TRBV12-3 or TRBV12-4 and TRBJ1-5; D might be TRBD1 (6 bases). The V end was cut by 3 bases, the J end by 5 bases, with 14 bases between. The CDR3 runs to 15 residues. The DNA of the CDR3 is TGTGCCAGCAGTTTTATAGGGGGATCGGATCAGCCCCAGCATTTT. This encodes CASSFIGGSDQPQHF.

This rearrangement joins TRBV11-2 to TRBJ1-1; unclear D gene. The CDR3 runs 17 residues. CDR1 and CDR2 from the germline V gene are SGHAT and FQNNGV. The V end lost 1 base, the J end lost 2 bases, and 17 bases lay between the germline ends. The CDR3 region is CASSLVPTNNYNTEAFF. In DNA, the CDR3 is TGTGCCAGCAGCTTAGTACCGACAAATAATTATAACACTGAAGCTTTCTTT.

The chain has TRBV3-1 and TRBJ1-2, with TRBD1 identical over 8 bases. Trimming cost V 0 bases and J 2 bases; bases outside gene matches: 8. Germline-derived CDR1 and CDR2 are LGHDT and YNNKEL (reference sequence). The CDR3 consists of 17 residues. CDR3 loop: CASSQDPGQGANYGYTF. CDR3 coding DNA: TGTGCCAGCAGCCAAGACCCGGGGCAGGGGGCAAACTATGGCTACACCTTC.

This chain uses TRBV30 with TRBJ1-2; TRBD1 might be the D (5 bases). Trimming pared 1 base from V and 2 bases from J, leaving 14 bases between. Germline assignment: CDR1 GTSNPN and CDR2 SVGIG (reference sequence). This CDR3 spans 15 amino acids. The CDR3 protein is CAWSAPGTGNYGYTF. In DNA form, the CDR3 reads TGTGCCTGGAGTGCCCCCGGGACGGGGAACTATGGCTACACCTTC.

The gene calls are TRBV4-2 and TRBJ1-1; TRBD1 is a possible D gene (5 bases). The V gene lost 3 bases and the J gene lost 3 bases, with 17 bases spanning the gap. The length of the CDR3 is 16 residues. Germline V gives CDR1 LGHNA, CDR2 YNFKEQ. The CDR3 here is CASSQVRQGPDTEAFF. The CDR3 nucleotides read TGTGCCAGCAGCCAGGTTAGGCAGGGTCCGGACACTGAAGCTTTCTTT.

The V and J genes are TRBV24-1 and TRBJ1-5, with 11 bases aligning to TRBD1. Germline V CDR1 and CDR2: KGHDR, SFDVKD. This CDR3 has 15 amino acids. The ends lost 5 bases at V and 9 bases at J; junction bases unmatched: 8. CDR3 region: CATSGDRGSLGPQHF. The DNA for the CDR3 is TGTGCCACCAGTGGGGACAGGGGGTCCCTGGGGCCCCAGCATTTT.

This clonotype was observed once. The gene calls are TRBV7-9 and TRBJ1-1, with D hard to call. The CDR3 has 13 amino acids. Germline V gene lookup returns CDR1 SEHNR and CDR2 FQNEAQ (reference sequence). V was clipped by 6 bases and J by 1 base, with 9 bases between them. The CDR3 DNA sequence: TGTGCCAGCAGGGACTGGGAGAACACTGAAGCTTTCTTT. This sequence encodes CASRDWENTEAFF.

The V and J genes are TRBV11-2 and TRBJ2-1, with 12 nucleotides matching TRBD2. Germline assignment: CDR1 SGHAT and CDR2 FQNNGV. V gave up 4 bases and J gave up 7 bases; unmatched junction bases: 17. The CDR3 spans 19 residues. As DNA, the CDR3 is TGTGCCAGCAGCTCCTTCCCCCTTTGGACTAGCGGGGTCTGGAATGAGCAGTTCTTC. It is translated as CASSSFPLWTSGVWNEQFF.

V usage is TRBV4-3 and J usage is TRBJ2-5, with 8 bases matching TRBD2. With V trimmed by 0 bases and J by 2 bases, 5 bases remained unmatched. CDR3 length equals 16 residues. Per germline, CDR1 LGHNA and CDR2 YSLEER. CDR3 DNA: TGCGCCAGCAGCCAAGATGGCCGGGGGGGTCAAGAGACCCAGTACTTC. This translates into CASSQDGRGGQETQYF.

This chain joins TRBV27 and TRBJ2-7; D remains ambiguous. CDR3 size: 11 residues. Germline V gene lookup returns CDR1 MNHEY and CDR2 SMNVEV (reference sequence). Between the trimmed V and J ends, which lost 5 bases and 2 bases, there was a span of 4 bases. CDR3 residues: CASSGPYEQYF. CDR3 in DNA: TGTGCCAGCAGTGGCCCCTACGAGCAGTACTTC.

V usage is TRBV14 and J usage is TRBJ2-1; D may be TRBD2 (5 bases). Trimming removed 0 bases at V and 8 bases at J, with 11 bases between. This CDR3 contains 14 residues. Germline CDR1 is SGHDN and CDR2 is FVKESK. CDR3 bases: TGTGCCAGCAGCCAAGATCTTTCGGAGGATGAGCAGTTCTTC. Translated: CASSQDLSEDEQFF.